A selection of T cell receptor beta chains follows, all from one sample in a study of T-cell reconstitution after alpha-beta-depleted transplantation in children. Each CDR3 protein is one row after TCRdb ran MiXCR on the PCR reads. The data contain about 200,000 distinct CDR3 sequences, approximately 19% of them singletons. Sequenced here: PBMCs, mostly from graft donor cells, sampled 360 days after TCRalphabeta/CD19-depleted stem cell transplant. Receptors originate from a male patient aged 2-10 years who had a stem cell transplant for acute lymphoblastic leukemia, so the T cells may come from the graft donor. Both conserved end residues are part of each CDR3. D genes are given only for firm matches. Not every row has a clone size; where given, it reads once, few, many or a size class.

J | V | D | size | DNA | CDR3
TRBJ2-2 | TRBV6-5 | NA | few | TGTGCCAGCAGTTATAGACTGAACACCGGGGAGCTGTTTTTT | CASSYRLNTGELFF
TRBJ2-5 | TRBV20-1 | NA | NA | TGCAGTGCTTCCTCGGGGCCCCGGGGAGAGACCCAGTACTTC | CSASSGPRGETQYF
TRBJ2-7 | TRBV5-1 | NA | NA | TGCGCCAGCAGCTTGCCCAGAGCTTACGAGCAGTACTTC | CASSLPRAYEQYF
TRBJ2-5 | TRBV18 | NA | few | TGTGCCAGCTCCCTCACAGACGAGACCCAGTACTTC | CASSLTDETQYF
TRBJ2-3 | TRBV5-1 | TRBD2 | few | TGCGCCAGCAGCTTGCTGCGGGGGGGAGGCACAGATACGCAGTATTTT | CASSLLRGGGTDTQYF
TRBJ1-2 | TRBV12-3/TRBV12-4 | NA | NA | TGTGCCAGCAGTTTGAGTAGTGCAGGGGTCTATGGCTACACCTTC | CASSLSSAGVYGYTF
TRBJ2-3 | TRBV12-3/TRBV12-4 | TRBD2 | NA | TGTGCCAGCAGGACGACTAGCGGGGGGGATACGCAGTATTTT | CASRTTSGGDTQYF
TRBJ2-3 | TRBV5-1 | NA | NA | TGCGCCAGCAGCTTCCTTTACGACCTGCCAGATACGCAGTATTTT | CASSFLYDLPDTQYF
TRBJ2-7 | TRBV4-3 | TRBD2 | NA | TGCGCCAGCAGCCAAGATGTGGCTAGCGGGGGGTACGAGCAGTACTTC | CASSQDVASGGYEQYF
TRBJ2-1 | TRBV2 | NA | NA | TGTGCCAGCACCAGGCAGACTACTTACAATGAGCAGTTCTTC | CASTRQTTYNEQFF
TRBJ1-2 | TRBV11-2 | NA | NA | TGTGCCAGCAGCTTAGAGGGTAGGAACTATGGCTACACCTTC | CASSLEGRNYGYTF
TRBJ2-7 | TRBV7-9 | NA | few | TGTGCCAGCAGCTCCCACCATCAGGGTTATTGGTACGAGCAGTACTTC | CASSSHHQGYWYEQYF
TRBJ2-3 | TRBV24-1 | NA | few | TGTGCCACCAGTGATTTGTTCGAGGATACGCAGTATTTT | CATSDLFEDTQYF
TRBJ2-3 | TRBV20-1 | NA | NA | TGCAGTGCTAGAGAGGTCCGGGGGACACTATACACAGATACGCAGTATTTT | CSAREVRGTLYTDTQYF
TRBJ2-3 | TRBV29-1 | NA | NA | TGCAGCGTTGAAGTGGAGTGGGGTACGCAGTATTTT | CSVEVEWGTQYF
TRBJ2-5 | TRBV5-1 | NA | few | TGCGCCAGCAGCTTGGCCGGGGCGGCACAAGAGACCCAGTACTTC | CASSLAGAAQETQYF
TRBJ2-5 | TRBV19 | NA | NA | TGTGCCAGTAGTATAGGGTCATGGGAGACCCAGTACTTC | CASSIGSWETQYF
TRBJ2-1 | TRBV6-4 | NA | NA | TGTGCCAGCAGTGTTGAACCTTCCTACAATGAGCAGTTCTTC | CASSVEPSYNEQFF
TRBJ1-1 | TRBV18 | NA | NA | TGTGCCAGCTCACCGCGGGCAGCCAACACTGAAGCTTTCTTT | CASSPRAANTEAFF
TRBJ2-2 | TRBV10-3 | NA | NA | TGTGCCACTACTCAAGGGGACACCAGGGAGCTGTTTTTT | CATTQGDTRELFF
TRBJ2-5 | TRBV5-5 | NA | few | TGTGCCAGCAGCTTCGGAGCGAAACAAGAGACCCAGTACTTC | CASSFGAKQETQYF
TRBJ2-5 | TRBV11-2 | NA | few | TGTGCCAGCAGCCCGGTGGGGAAACTAAGGGAGACCCAGTACTTC | CASSPVGKLRETQYF
TRBJ1-1 | TRBV24-1 | NA | NA | TGTGCCACCAGGAACACTGAAGCTTTCTTT | CATRNTEAFF
TRBJ1-5 | TRBV30 | NA | few | TGTGCCTGGAGTGTTGACACACCGAGCAATCAGCCCCAGCATTTT | CAWSVDTPSNQPQHF
TRBJ2-1 | TRBV4-3 | NA | NA | TGCGCCAGCAGCCATGTAACAGGGTCCTTTGAGCAGTTCTTC | CASSHVTGSFEQFF
TRBJ1-2 | TRBV29-1 | NA | NA | TGCAGCGTTGCCGACAGCAACGGCTACACCTTC | CSVADSNGYTF
TRBJ2-3 | TRBV18 | NA | few | TGTGCCAGCTCAATTAGCGCGCGGGGACACACAGATACGCAGTATTTT | CASSISARGHTDTQYF
TRBJ2-1 | TRBV6-1 | TRBD2 | few | TGTGCCAGCAGAATCGGACTAGCGGGACCGCCTTTATACAATGAGCAGTTCTTC | CASRIGLAGPPLYNEQFF
TRBJ2-7 | TRBV12-5 | NA | few | TGTGCTAGTGGTTTGGTGGGGTGGGACGAGCAGTACTTC | CASGLVGWDEQYF
TRBJ2-5 | TRBV7-8 | NA | NA | TGTGCCAGCAGCTCGAGGGGAGCAGAGACCCAGTACTTC | CASSSRGAETQYF
TRBJ2-5 | TRBV7-8 | NA | few | TGTGCCAGCAGCTTGGAGGCGACAGGGAGGGAGACCCAGTACTTC | CASSLEATGRETQYF
TRBJ1-5 | TRBV4-3 | NA | NA | TGCGCCAGCAGCCAAGAAATAAGGGGCCATCAGCCCCAGCATTTT | CASSQEIRGHQPQHF
TRBJ2-3 | TRBV7-2 | TRBD2 | NA | TGTGCCAGCAGCGTCGGGGGGGCGACAGATACGCAGTATTTT | CASSVGGATDTQYF
TRBJ2-7 | TRBV18 | NA | NA | TGTGCCAGCTCACCACCGTCAGGGATCTCCTACGAGCAGTACTTC | CASSPPSGISYEQYF
TRBJ1-1 | TRBV6-1 | NA | NA | TGTGCCAGCAGTCTTATATCCAGCCCGACGAACACTGAAGCTTTCTTT | CASSLISSPTNTEAFF
TRBJ2-7 | TRBV29-1 | NA | few | TGCAGCGTTGAAGGCCAGGGGGGAGGCGAGCAGTACTTC | CSVEGQGGGEQYF
TRBJ2-1 | TRBV20-1 | NA | few | TGCAGTGCTAGAGGCAAAAGTTCTTATGAGCAGTTCTTC | CSARGKSSYEQFF
TRBJ1-1 | TRBV27 | NA | few | TGTGCCAGCATTATCAGGAAGGGGAACACTGAAGCTTTCTTT | CASIIRKGNTEAFF
TRBJ2-5 | TRBV12-3/TRBV12-4 | TRBD1 | NA | TGTGCCAGCAGTCGAACAGGGGGCCAAGAGACCCAGTACTTC | CASSRTGGQETQYF
TRBJ2-7 | TRBV3-1 | TRBD1 | many | TGTGCCAGCAGCCTTACGACAGGGGTCTACGAGCAGTACTTC | CASSLTTGVYEQYF
TRBJ2-3 | TRBV27 | TRBD2 | few | TGTGCCAGCACTCCAACCGGGACTAGCGGGAGAAGAGATACGCAGTATTTT | CASTPTGTSGRRDTQYF
TRBJ2-2 | TRBV18 | TRBD1 | NA | TGTGCCAGCTCACTTGGGGACAGAACCGGGGAGCTGTTTTTT | CASSLGDRTGELFF
TRBJ1-2 | TRBV5-6 | TRBD1 | few | TGTGCCAGCAGCGAGACAGGGCTACTCTATGGCTACACCTTC | CASSETGLLYGYTF
TRBJ2-1 | TRBV10-1 | NA | NA | TGCGCCAGCAGTGAACGGCAAGAGCAGTTCTTC | CASSERQEQFF
TRBJ1-2 | TRBV5-5 | NA | few | TGTGCTTCGAGGGAGGGGGATACCAACTATGGCTACACCTTC | CASREGDTNYGYTF
TRBJ2-7 | TRBV10-3 | TRBD2 | NA | TGTGCCATCAGCGCCAGGGTACCTAGCGGGAGTCGGTATCCCTACGAGCAGTACTTC | CAISARVPSGSRYPYEQYF
TRBJ2-7 | TRBV20-1 | TRBD2 | few | TGCAGTGCTGAAGTGCGACTAGCGGGTTTCTCCTACGAGCAGTACTTC | CSAEVRLAGFSYEQYF
TRBJ2-7 | TRBV5-1 | NA | many | TGCGCCAGCAGCTTGGGAAACAGGGTGGACTACGAGCAGTACTTC | CASSLGNRVDYEQYF
TRBJ1-5 | TRBV6-2/TRBV6-3 | NA | few | TGTGCCAGCACCACGGTACATATAAGCAATCAGCCCCAGCATTTT | CASTTVHISNQPQHF
TRBJ1-2 | TRBV27 | NA | NA | TGTGCCAGCAGTTTCCAGGGATCCTATGGCTACACCTTC | CASSFQGSYGYTF
TRBJ2-3 | TRBV7-2 | NA | NA | TGTGCCAGCAGCTACCCCCGGCGGGTGGGCACAGATACGCAGTATTTT | CASSYPRRVGTDTQYF
TRBJ2-1 | TRBV18 | TRBD2 | NA | TGTGCCAGCTCACCTTTGGTAGCGGGAGCTAATGAGCAGTTCTTC | CASSPLVAGANEQFF
TRBJ2-1 | TRBV4-1 | NA | few | TGCGCCAGCAGCCAACCGTTGATAGGACCGCCTTACAATGAGCAGTTCTTC | CASSQPLIGPPYNEQFF